The clone carrying this T cell receptor (beta chain) has a count of ten or more. Its antigen is unidentified. The sample is drawn from a study of T cells in Graves' hyperthyroidism and ophthalmopathy. Study findings and constraints: Most thyroid clonotypes expanded above 0.001 were also detected in blood.

Hyperthyroidism in the patients, aged 18 to 65, was newly diagnosed and under 2 months in duration. Uncontrolled infection, other autoimmune disease, pregnancy or lactation barred patients from enrollment. Trimming took 5 bases from V and 5 from J, leaving 15 bases between them. Germline values: CDR1 SGHTA, CDR2 FQGNSA. The CDR3 totals 14 residues. Amplified TCR beta CDR3 regions came from RNA transcripts. A set of HTBI primers served as the primers for a first-round RT-PCR of the TCR CDR3. One entry per CDR3 protein, called by TCRdb with MiXCR from the multiplex PCR reads. Counted here are 200,000 to 250,000 distinct CDR3 sequences, around 20% occurring once; the ten biggest clones make up around two fifths.

This sequence originates from a man aged 40-49 years with Graves' hyperthyroidism. This chain connects TRBV7-2 to TRBJ1-1, with a weak D call TRBD1 (5 bases). Input material: blood. The CDR3 sequence: CASSARSGETEAFF. The CDR3 DNA reads as TGTGCCAGCAGCGCGAGATCGGGGGAGACTGAAGCTTTCTTT. The complete variable domain, with remaining parts taken from reference TRBV7-2 and TRBJ1-1, reads GAGVSQSPSNKVTEKGKDVELRCDPISGHTALYWYRQSLGQGLEFLIYFQGNSAPDKSGLPSDRFSAERTGGSVSTLTIQRTQQEDSAVYLCASSARSGETEAFFGQGTRLTVV.